A single sample is the source of the 7 T cell receptor beta chains below, sequenced in a study of blood T cells in healthy people across ages. Together with a sample-barcoded 5' primer, a J-beta primer mix was included in a second PCR lasting roughly 6 to 12 cycles. TCRdb redid the calling of the 5' RACE reads with MiXCR, one entry per CDR3 protein. The sample lists about 620,000 distinct CDR3 sequences; around 21% were seen once. Sequenced sample: blood. These receptors were taken from an older man in good health.

This clonotype has only a few counts. The chain joins TRBV6-5 to TRBJ1-2; D might be TRBD1 (6 bases). V was pared by 4 bases and J by 4 bases, with 13 bases between. Germline V lookup: CDR1 MNHEY, CDR2 SVGAGI. The CDR3 has 14 residues. The CDR3 DNA reads TGTGCCAGCAGTTCATCAGGGGATGGCTATGGCTACACCTTC. It encodes CASSSSGDGYGYTF.

This chain connects TRBV5-1 to TRBJ2-5; 10 bases fit TRBD2. CDR3 size: 14 residues. Germline V gene sequence: CDR1 SGHRS, CDR2 YFSETQ. V lost 4 bases to trimming and J lost 4 bases; unmatched junction nucleotides: 4. CDR3 residues: CASSQGLASETQYF. Here the CDR3 DNA reads TGCGCCAGCAGCCAGGGACTAGCGTCAGAGACCCAGTACTTC.

The chain has TRBV7-9 and TRBJ2-4, with D tentatively TRBD2 (5 bases). This CDR3 is built from 15 residues. The V end was cut by 5 bases, the J end by 0 bases, with 11 bases between. Germline V gene lookup returns CDR1 SEHNR and CDR2 FQNEAQ (reference sequence). The CDR3: CASSNSAIAKNIQYF. CDR3 DNA: TGTGCCAGCAGCAATAGCGCTATAGCCAAAAACATTCAGTACTTC.

The chain links TRBV7-9 to TRBJ2-1, with 9 bases that match TRBD1. The J call may be wrong; the DNA end is better matched by TRBJ2-7. The CDR3 spans 14 residues. Germline lookup yields CDR1 SEHNR and CDR2 FQNEAQ (reference sequence). The CDR3 here is CASSSRDRAYEQYF. In nucleotides, the CDR3 is TGTGCCAGCAGCTCCCGGGACAGGGCCTACGAGCAGTACTTC.

This chain joins TRBV12-3 or TRBV12-4 and TRBJ2-5; 7 nucleotides agree with TRBD1. The assigned J gene may be wrong: the sequence end matches TRBJ2-1 better. This CDR3 contains 13 residues. The CDR3 region is CASSVGQLYEQFF. CDR3 coding DNA: TGTGCCAGCAGTGTGGGACAGTTGTATGAGCAGTTCTTC.

This clonotype was recorded only once. The chain combines TRBV12-3 or TRBV12-4 with TRBJ2-5; TRBD1 is a possible D gene (5 bases). Trimming left V 7 bases short and J 5 bases short, with 17 bases between. The CDR3 is 14 residues long. Here the CDR3 reads CASTMGRVKETQYF. The CDR3 region has the DNA TGTGCCAGCACCATGGGCAGGGTAAAGGAGACCCAGTACTTC.

This chain uses TRBV29-1 with TRBJ2-1; 9 bases map to TRBD2. CDR1 SQVTM and CDR2 ANQGSEA come from the germline V gene. This CDR3 contains 15 residues. Trimming cost V 5 bases and J 5 bases; bases outside gene matches: 10. This CDR3 is CSVYPWTSVHNEQFF. For the CDR3, the DNA is TGCAGCGTTTACCCCTGGACTAGCGTCCACAATGAGCAGTTCTTC.